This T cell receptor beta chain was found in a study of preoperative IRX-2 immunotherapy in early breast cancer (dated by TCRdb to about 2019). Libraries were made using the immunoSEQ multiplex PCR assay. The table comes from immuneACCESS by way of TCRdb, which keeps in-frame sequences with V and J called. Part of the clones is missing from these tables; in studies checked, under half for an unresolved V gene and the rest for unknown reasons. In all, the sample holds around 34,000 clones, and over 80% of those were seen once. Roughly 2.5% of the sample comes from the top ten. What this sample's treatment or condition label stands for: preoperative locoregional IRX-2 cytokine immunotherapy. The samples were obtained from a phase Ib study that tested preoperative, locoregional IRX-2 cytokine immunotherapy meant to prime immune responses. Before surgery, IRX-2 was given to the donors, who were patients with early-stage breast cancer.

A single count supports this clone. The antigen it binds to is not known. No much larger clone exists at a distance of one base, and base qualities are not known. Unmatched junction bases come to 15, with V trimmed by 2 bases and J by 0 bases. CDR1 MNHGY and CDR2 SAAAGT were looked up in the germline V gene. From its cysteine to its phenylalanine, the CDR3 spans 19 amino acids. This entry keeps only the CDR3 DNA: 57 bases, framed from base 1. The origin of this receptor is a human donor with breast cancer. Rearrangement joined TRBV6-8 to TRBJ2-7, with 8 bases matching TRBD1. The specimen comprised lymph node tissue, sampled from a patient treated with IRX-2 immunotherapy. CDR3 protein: CASSYPLLGTGFSSYEQYF. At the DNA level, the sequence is TGTGCCAGCAGTTACCCCCTTTTGGGGACAGGTTTTTCCTCCTACGAGCAGTACTTC.